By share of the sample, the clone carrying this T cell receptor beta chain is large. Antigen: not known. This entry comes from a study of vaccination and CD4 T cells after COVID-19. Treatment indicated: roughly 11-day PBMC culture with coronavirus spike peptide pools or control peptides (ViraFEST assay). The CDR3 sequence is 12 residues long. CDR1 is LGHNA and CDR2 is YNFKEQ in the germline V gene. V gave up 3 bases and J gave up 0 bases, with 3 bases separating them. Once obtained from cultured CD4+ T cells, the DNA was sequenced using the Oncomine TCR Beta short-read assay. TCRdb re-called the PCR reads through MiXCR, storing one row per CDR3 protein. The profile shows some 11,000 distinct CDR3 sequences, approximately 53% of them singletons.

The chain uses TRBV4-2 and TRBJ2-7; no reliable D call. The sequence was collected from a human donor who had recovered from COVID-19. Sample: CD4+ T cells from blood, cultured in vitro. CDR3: CASSQSSYEQYF. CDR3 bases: TGTGCCAGCAGCCAGAGCTCCTACGAGCAGTACTTC.